This T cell receptor (beta chain) was captured in a study of T-cell memory formation after mild COVID-19. CDR3 length equals 13 residues. CDR1 SGHRS and CDR2 YFSETQ come from the germline V gene. V lost 7 bases and J 8 bases, leaving 16 bases between the germline ends. TCRdb used MiXCR to reprocess the 5' RACE reads, holding one entry per CDR3 protein. The profile shows under 700,000 distinct CDR3 sequences, roughly 21% of them singletons. The origin of this receptor is an adult woman who had mild COVID-19 (a few samples of this study predate the infection). Cell type and time point are not known. V gene TRBV5-1 combines with J gene TRBJ2-1, with D perhaps TRBD2 (5 bases). Sequencing was carried out using PBMCs or a T cell subset sorted from them (not recorded which). CDR3 protein: CASHLGASYEQFF. DNA for the CDR3: TGCGCCAGCCACTTGGGAGCCAGCTATGAGCAGTTCTTC.